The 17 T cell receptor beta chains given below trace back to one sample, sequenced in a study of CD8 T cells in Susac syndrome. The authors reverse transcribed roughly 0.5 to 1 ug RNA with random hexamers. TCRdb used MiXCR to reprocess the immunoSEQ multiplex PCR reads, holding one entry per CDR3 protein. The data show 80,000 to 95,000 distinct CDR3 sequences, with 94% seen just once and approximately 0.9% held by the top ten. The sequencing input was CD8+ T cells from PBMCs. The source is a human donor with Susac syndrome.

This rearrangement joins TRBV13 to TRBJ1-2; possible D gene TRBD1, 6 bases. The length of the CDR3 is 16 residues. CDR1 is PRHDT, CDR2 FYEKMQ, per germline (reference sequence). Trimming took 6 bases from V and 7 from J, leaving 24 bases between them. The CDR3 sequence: CASSWGRTPPRGGYTF. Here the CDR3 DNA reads TGTGCCAGCAGTTGGGGACGGACCCCACCCAGGGGTGGCTACACCTTC.

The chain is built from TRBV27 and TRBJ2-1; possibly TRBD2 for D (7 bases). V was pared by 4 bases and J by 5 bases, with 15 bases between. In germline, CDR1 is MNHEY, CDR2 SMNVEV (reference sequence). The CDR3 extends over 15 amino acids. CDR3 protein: CASSSDRGGDNEQFF. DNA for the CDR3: TGTGCCAGCAGTTCGGACAGAGGGGGGGACAATGAGCAGTTCTTC.

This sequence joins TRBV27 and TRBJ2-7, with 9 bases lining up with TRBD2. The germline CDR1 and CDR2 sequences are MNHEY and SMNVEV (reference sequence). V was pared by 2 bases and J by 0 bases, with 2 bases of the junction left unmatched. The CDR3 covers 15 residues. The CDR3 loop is CASSLAGGPSYEQYF. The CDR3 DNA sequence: TGTGCCAGCAGTTTAGCGGGAGGGCCCTCCTACGAGCAGTACTTC.

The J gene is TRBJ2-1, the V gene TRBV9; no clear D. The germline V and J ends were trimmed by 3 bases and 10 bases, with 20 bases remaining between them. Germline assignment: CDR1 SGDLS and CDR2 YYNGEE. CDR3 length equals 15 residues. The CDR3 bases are TGTGCCAGCAGCGATCCTCGGAGAAGCTTCGGGGAGCAGTTCTTC. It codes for CASSDPRRSFGEQFF.

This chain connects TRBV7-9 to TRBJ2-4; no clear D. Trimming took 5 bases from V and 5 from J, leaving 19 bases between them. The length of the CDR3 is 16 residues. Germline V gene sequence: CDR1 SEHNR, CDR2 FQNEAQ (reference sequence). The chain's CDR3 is CASSAPGEADENIQYF. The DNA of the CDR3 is TGTGCCAGCAGCGCCCCGGGTGAGGCCGACGAAAACATTCAGTACTTC. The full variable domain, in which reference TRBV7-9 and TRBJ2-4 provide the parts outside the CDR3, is DTGVSQNPRHKITKRGQNVTFRCDPISEHNRLYWYRQTLGQGPEFLTYFQNEAQLEKSRLLSDRFSAERPKGSFSTLEIQRTEQGDSAMYLCASSAPGEADENIQYFGAGTRLSVL.

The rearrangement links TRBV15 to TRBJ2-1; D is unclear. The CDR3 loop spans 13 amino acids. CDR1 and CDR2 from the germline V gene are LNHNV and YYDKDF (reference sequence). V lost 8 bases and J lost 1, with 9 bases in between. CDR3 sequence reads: CATQSSSYNEQFF. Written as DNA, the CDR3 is TGTGCCACCCAATCTTCTTCCTACAATGAGCAGTTCTTC.

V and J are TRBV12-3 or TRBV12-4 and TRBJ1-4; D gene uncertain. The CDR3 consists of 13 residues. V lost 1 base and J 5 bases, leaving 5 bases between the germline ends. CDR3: CASSLESNEKLFF. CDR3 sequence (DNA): TGTGCCAGCAGTTTAGAAAGCAATGAAAAACTGTTTTTT.

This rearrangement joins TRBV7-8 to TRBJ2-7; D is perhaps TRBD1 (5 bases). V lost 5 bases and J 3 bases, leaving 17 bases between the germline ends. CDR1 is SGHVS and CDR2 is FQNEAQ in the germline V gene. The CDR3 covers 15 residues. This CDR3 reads CASSPGAPEIYEQYF. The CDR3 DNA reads TGTGCCAGCAGCCCTGGGGCACCAGAGATCTACGAGCAGTACTTC.

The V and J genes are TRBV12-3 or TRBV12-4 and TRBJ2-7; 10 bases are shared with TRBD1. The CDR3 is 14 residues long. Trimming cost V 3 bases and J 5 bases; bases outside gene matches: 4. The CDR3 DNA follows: TGTGCCAGCAGTTTCGACAGGGGGCCCCACGAGCAGTACTTC. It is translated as CASSFDRGPHEQYF.

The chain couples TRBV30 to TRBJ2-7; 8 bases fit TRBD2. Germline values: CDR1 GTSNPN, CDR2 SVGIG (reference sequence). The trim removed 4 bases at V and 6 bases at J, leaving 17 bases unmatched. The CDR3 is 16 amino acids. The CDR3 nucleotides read TGTGCCTGGACACTAGCGGATGGGGGTGTTTGGGGCGAGCAGTACTTC. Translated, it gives CAWTLADGGVWGEQYF.

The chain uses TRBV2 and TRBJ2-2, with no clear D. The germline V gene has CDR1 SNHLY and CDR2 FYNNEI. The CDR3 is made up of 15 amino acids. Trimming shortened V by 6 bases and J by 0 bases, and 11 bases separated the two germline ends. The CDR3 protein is CASRYAGPNTGELFF. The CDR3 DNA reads TGTGCCAGCAGGTATGCAGGACCGAACACCGGGGAGCTGTTTTTT. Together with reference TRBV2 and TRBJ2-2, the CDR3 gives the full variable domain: EPEVTQTPSHQVTQMGQEVILRCVPISNHLYFYWYRQILGQKVEFLVSFYNNEISEKSEIFDDQFSVERPDGSNFTLKIRSTKLEDSAMYFCASRYAGPNTGELFFGEGSRLTVL.

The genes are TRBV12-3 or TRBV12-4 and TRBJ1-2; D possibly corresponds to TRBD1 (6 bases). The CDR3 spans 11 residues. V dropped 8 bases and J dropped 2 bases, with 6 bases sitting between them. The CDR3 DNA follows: TGTGCCAGCGGACAGAACTATGGCTACACCTTC. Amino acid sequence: CASGQNYGYTF.

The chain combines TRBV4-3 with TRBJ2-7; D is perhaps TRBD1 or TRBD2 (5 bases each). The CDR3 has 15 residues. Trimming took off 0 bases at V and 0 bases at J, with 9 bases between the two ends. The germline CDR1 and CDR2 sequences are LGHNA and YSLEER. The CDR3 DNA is TGCGCCAGCAGCCAAGAGGGACGGGGCTCCTACGAGCAGTACTTC. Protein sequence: CASSQEGRGSYEQYF.

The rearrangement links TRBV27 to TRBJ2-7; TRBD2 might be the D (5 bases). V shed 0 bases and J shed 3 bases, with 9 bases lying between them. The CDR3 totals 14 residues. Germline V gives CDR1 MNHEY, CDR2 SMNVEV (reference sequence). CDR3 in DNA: TGTGCCAGCAGTTTATCATCGGGGTTCTACGAGCAGTACTTC. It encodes CASSLSSGFYEQYF.

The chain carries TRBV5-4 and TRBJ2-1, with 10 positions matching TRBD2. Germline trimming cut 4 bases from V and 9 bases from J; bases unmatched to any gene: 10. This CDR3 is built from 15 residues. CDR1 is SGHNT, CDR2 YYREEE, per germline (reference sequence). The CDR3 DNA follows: TGTGCCAGCAGCCTCGGAGCGGGAGGGCCAGTTGAGCAGTTCTTC. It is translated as CASSLGAGGPVEQFF.

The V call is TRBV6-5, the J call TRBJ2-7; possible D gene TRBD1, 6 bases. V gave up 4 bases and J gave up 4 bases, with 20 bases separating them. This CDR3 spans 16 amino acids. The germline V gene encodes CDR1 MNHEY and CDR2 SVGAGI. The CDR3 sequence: CASSSLPGQGGYEQYF. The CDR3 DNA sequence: TGTGCCAGCAGTTCCCTCCCGGGACAAGGGGGATACGAGCAGTACTTC.

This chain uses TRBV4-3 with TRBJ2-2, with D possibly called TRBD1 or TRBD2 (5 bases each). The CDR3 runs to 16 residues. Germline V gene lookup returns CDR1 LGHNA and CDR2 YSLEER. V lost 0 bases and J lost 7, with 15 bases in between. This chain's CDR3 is CASSQDLLGAGGELFF. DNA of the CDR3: TGCGCCAGCAGCCAAGACCTTCTCGGGGCTGGCGGGGAGCTGTTTTTT.